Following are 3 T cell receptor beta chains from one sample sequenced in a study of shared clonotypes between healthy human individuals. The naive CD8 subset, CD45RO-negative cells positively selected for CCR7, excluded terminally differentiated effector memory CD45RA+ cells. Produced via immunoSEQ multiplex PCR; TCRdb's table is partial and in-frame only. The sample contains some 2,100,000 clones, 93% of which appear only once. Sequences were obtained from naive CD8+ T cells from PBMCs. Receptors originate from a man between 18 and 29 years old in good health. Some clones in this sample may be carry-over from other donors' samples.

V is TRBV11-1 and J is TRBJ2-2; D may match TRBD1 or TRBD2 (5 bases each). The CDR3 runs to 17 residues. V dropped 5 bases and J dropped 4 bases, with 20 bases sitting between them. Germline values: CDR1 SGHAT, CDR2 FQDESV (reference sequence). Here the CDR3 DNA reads TGTGCCAGCAGCCCAGGGTGGGGGTCGCCTCTCACCGGGGAGCTGTTTTTT. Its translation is CASSPGWGSPLTGELFF.

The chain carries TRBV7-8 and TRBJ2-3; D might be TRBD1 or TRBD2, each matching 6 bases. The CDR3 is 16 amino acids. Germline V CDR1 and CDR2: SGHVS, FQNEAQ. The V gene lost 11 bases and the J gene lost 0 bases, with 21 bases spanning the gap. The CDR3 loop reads CAGLPWGAASTDTQYF. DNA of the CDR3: TGTGCCGGGCTCCCGTGGGGGGCCGCGAGCACAGATACGCAGTATTTT.

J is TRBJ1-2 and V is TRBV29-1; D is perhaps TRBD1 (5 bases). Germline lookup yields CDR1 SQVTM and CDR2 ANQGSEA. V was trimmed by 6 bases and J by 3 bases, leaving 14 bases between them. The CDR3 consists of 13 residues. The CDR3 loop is CSVGVGSYYGYTF. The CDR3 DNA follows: TGCAGCGTGGGGGTGGGGAGTTACTATGGCTACACCTTC.